Below are 18 T cell receptor beta chains sequenced from a single sample in a study of post-analysis software for immune sequencing data (dated by TCRdb to between 2014 and 2016). Their recognized antigens are unknown. The paper as a whole reports these results and caveats: Patients showed significantly higher frequencies than controls for five TRBV segments, among them TRBV5-6, TRBV5-1 and TRBV20-1.

Preparation of the library involved PCR. Sequencing relied on an Illumina HiSeq 2500. Unique molecular identifiers were incorporated into TCR beta cDNA libraries to reduce PCR and sequencing biases. Using fastp at Q25 and MiXCR, TCRdb reprocessed the public reads and kept productive beta chains. When rows share a CDR3 protein, they turn into one entry using the most common DNA and genes. This sample lists hundreds of thousands of distinct CDR3 sequences; just under 30% were detected once. The ten largest clones take up 0.55% to 0.65% of the sample. The sample comprised blood. The receptors come from a girl aged 5 to 17 with multiple sclerosis.

This chain's CDR3 is CASGRPGRPQHF. The CDR3 nucleotides read TGTGCCAGCGGGCGTCCGGGTCGGCCCCAGCATTTT. The chain uses TRBV12-3 or TRBV12-4 and TRBJ1-5; D call uncertain. V was cut by 8 bases and J by 9 bases, with 14 bases left in between. The CDR3 consists of 12 residues.

This clonotype has just a few counts. The CDR3 coding sequence is TGTGCCAGCAGCTTGATGTTGGGGCGGGGGGGCCAGACAGATACGCAGTATTTT. Translated: CASSLMLGRGGQTDTQYF. The V gene is TRBV5-5, the J gene TRBJ2-3; 9 nucleotides match TRBD2. The length of the CDR3 is 18 residues. V was clipped by 1 base and J by 3 bases; unmatched bases: 12. Germline V gives CDR1 SGHKS, CDR2 YYEKEE (reference sequence).

As to this clonotype: The junction shows a germline mismatch at one end, possibly a read error. The J gene is TRBJ2-4, the V gene TRBV10-3; 8 bases are shared with TRBD2. The CDR3 is 16 amino acids. Per germline, CDR1 ENHRY and CDR2 SYGVKD. Here the CDR3 reads CAVSDVLAGAKNIQYF. As DNA, the CDR3 is TGTGCCGTCAGTGATGTCCTAGCGGGAGCCAAAAACATTCAGTACTTC.

This clonotype was picked up a small number of times. V is TRBV3-1 and J is TRBJ1-2, with D tentatively TRBD1 (6 bases). The CDR3 extends over 16 amino acids. With 0 bases removed from V and 6 bases from J, the gap between germline ends came to 17 bases. CDR1 LGHDT and CDR2 YNNKEL come from the germline V gene (reference sequence). CDR3 protein: CASSQDYSIRGNGYTF. The CDR3 region has the DNA TGTGCCAGCAGCCAAGATTACTCGATCAGGGGAAATGGCTACACCTTC.

This clonotype was detected ten times or more. The chain is built from TRBV7-2 and TRBJ2-3, with 8 bases fitting TRBD2. The CDR3 sequence is 16 residues long. After removal of 8 bases from V and 1 base from J, the junction contained 11 bases not matched to a gene. Germline lookup yields CDR1 SGHTA and CDR2 FQGNSA. CDR3 nucleotide sequence: TGTGCCAGCGGAACTCGAGCGGGGGAAGGCACAGATACGCAGTATTTT. Translating gives CASGTRAGEGTDTQYF.

The chain carries TRBV4-1 and TRBJ2-2; D is uncertain. The germline gives CDR1 MGHRA, CDR2 YSYEKL. Trimming removed 1 base at V and 5 bases at J, with 17 bases between. This CDR3 spans 17 amino acids. The CDR3 DNA is TGCGCCAGCAGCCAAGTGGATATGGGTTTTTGGACCGGGGAGCTGTTTTTT. Residues: CASSQVDMGFWTGELFF.

The chain carries TRBV5-1 and TRBJ2-1; perhaps D is TRBD1 or TRBD2 (5 bases each). Per the germline V gene, CDR1 is SGHRS and CDR2 is YFSETQ. Trimming shortened V by 2 bases and J by 5 bases, and 11 bases separated the two germline ends. The CDR3 has 14 residues. CDR3 bases: TGCGCCAGCAGCTTACGAGGGGACCACAATGAGCAGTTCTTC. This encodes CASSLRGDHNEQFF.

This clonotype was picked up a small number of times. This CDR3 reads CASSTPRRGGLLFSGANVLTF. The CDR3 coding sequence is TGTGCCAGCAGTACTCCCCGAAGAGGGGGGCTACTCTTCTCTGGGGCCAACGTCCTGACTTTC. This sequence joins TRBV28 and TRBJ2-6; D could derive from TRBD1 or TRBD2 (6 bases each). The CDR3 length is 21 residues. The germline gives CDR1 MDHEN, CDR2 SYDVKM. Between the trimmed V and J ends, which lost 5 bases and 0 bases, there was a span of 26 bases. Drawing the rest from reference TRBV28 and TRBJ2-6, the complete variable domain is DVKVTQSSRYLVKRTGEKVFLECVQDMDHENMFWYRQDPGLGLRLIYFSYDVKMKEKGDIPEGYSVSREKKERFSLILESASTNQTSMYLCASSTPRRGGLLFSGANVLTFGAGSRLTVL.

This chain connects TRBV10-3 to TRBJ2-1; 14 bases align to TRBD2. The CDR3 covers 13 residues. Per germline, CDR1 ENHRY and CDR2 SYGVKD. Unmatched junction bases numbered 5, after V lost 10 bases and J lost 9 bases. In DNA, the CDR3 is TGTGCCAGCGGCGGGACTAGCGGGGGTGAGCAGTTCTTC. This sequence encodes CASGGTSGGEQFF.

This clonotype came up a few times. This chain uses TRBV5-5 with TRBJ2-1; weak D call: TRBD1 (6 bases). Germline V lookup: CDR1 SGHKS, CDR2 YYEKEE (reference sequence). The CDR3 sequence is 15 residues long. V lost 3 bases to trimming and J lost 2 bases, with 12 bases between them. The CDR3 reads CASSWKDSPYNEQFF. The CDR3 DNA follows: TGTGCCAGCAGCTGGAAGGACAGCCCCTACAATGAGCAGTTCTTC.

This sequence joins TRBV7-9 and TRBJ2-4; D might be TRBD1 or TRBD2, each matching 5 bases. With the DNA end fitting TRBJ2-5 better, the J assignment may be wrong. CDR3 size: 17 residues. Germline V CDR1 and CDR2: SEHNR, FQNEAQ (reference sequence). The CDR3, as DNA: TGTGCCAGCAGCTCAGAGCCGGGGCGGATAGGCCGAGAGACCCAGTACTTC. Its protein product is CASSSEPGRIGRETQYF.

V usage is TRBV10-2 and J usage is TRBJ2-7; possibly TRBD2 for D (6 bases). The CDR3 runs 14 residues. Germline V gene sequence: CDR1 WSHSY, CDR2 SAAADI. V was pared by 6 bases and J by 7 bases, with 19 bases between. CDR3 in DNA: TGCGCCAGCAGAGGACTAACGGCGCCCAATGAGCAGTACTTC. Residues: CASRGLTAPNEQYF.

V and J are TRBV7-2 and TRBJ2-7, with D hard to call. Judging by the DNA end, TRBJ2-5 fits better; the J call may be wrong. In germline, CDR1 is SGHTA, CDR2 FQGNSA. The CDR3 is made up of 15 amino acids. The CDR3 DNA follows: TGTGCCAGCAGCTTAGGGTCTACAAGGTGGGAGACCCAGTACTTC. It translates to CASSLGSTRWETQYF.

The chain is built from TRBV20-1 and TRBJ1-5; TRBD1 might be the D (5 bases). Germline values: CDR1 DFQATT, CDR2 SNEGSKA (reference sequence). V dropped 3 bases and J dropped 5 bases, with 11 bases sitting between them. The CDR3 contains 13 residues. As DNA, the CDR3 is TGCAGTGCTAGGCCTCAGGGATATCAGCCCCAGCATTTT. It encodes CSARPQGYQPQHF.

The rearrangement joins TRBV20-1 to TRBJ2-3, with D tentatively TRBD1 (6 bases). The V end was cut by 0 bases, the J end by 2 bases, with 12 bases between. The V gene's germline CDR1 is DFQATT and CDR2 SNEGSKA (reference sequence). The CDR3 extends over 15 amino acids. CDR3 DNA sequence: TGCAGTGCTAGAGAAGATAGACAGGCCACAGATACGCAGTATTTT. The encoded protein is CSAREDRQATDTQYF.

This clonotype was picked up one time. The V call is TRBV12-3 or TRBV12-4, the J call TRBJ1-1, with D uncertain. V lost 4 bases and J lost 4, with 19 bases in between. The CDR3 length is 16 residues. The CDR3 sequence is CASSYQVTSRSTEAFF. In DNA, the CDR3 is TGTGCCAGCAGTTACCAGGTTACCAGCCGGAGCACTGAAGCTTTCTTT.

About this clonotype itself: A much larger clone is a single base away; this may be a read error. The J gene is TRBJ2-5, the V gene TRBV5-1; 7 bases fit TRBD1. The J call is doubtful: the DNA matches TRBJ2-7 better. The CDR3 contains 13 residues. Germline V CDR1 and CDR2: SGHRS, YFSETQ. The CDR3 protein is CASSFDRESEQYF. CDR3 in DNA: TGCGCCAGCAGCTTCGACAGGGAAAGCGAGCAGTACTTC.

V is TRBV5-1 and J is TRBJ2-5, with D uncertain. CDR1 and CDR2 from the germline V gene are SGHRS and YFSETQ. The V end was cut by 4 bases, the J end by 5 bases, with 15 bases between. CDR3 size: 14 residues. CDR3 amino acids: CASSPSLGWETQYF. The CDR3 DNA reads TGCGCCAGCAGCCCTAGTCTAGGTTGGGAGACCCAGTACTTC.